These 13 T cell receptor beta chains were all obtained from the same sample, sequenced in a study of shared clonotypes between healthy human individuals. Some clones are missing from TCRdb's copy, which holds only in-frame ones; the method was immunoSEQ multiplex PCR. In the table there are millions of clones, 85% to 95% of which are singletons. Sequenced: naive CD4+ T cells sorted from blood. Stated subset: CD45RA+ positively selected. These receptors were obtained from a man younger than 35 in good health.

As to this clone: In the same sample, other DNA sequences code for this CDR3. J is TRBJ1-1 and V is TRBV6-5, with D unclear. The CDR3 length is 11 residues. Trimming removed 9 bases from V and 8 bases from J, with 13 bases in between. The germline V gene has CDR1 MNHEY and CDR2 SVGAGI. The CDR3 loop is CASRRQTEAFF. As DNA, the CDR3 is TGTGCCAGTAGGCGTCAGACAGAAGCTTTCTTT.

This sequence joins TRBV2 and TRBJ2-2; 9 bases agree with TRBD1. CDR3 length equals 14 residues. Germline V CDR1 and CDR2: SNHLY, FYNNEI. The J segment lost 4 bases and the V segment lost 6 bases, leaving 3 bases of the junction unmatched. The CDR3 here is CASSLTGGTGELFF. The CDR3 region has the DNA TGTGCCAGCAGCTTGACAGGGGGCACCGGGGAGCTGTTTTTT.

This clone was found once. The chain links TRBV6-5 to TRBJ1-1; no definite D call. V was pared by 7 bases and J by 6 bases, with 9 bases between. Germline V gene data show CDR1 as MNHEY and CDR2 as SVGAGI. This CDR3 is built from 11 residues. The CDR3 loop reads CASTSRAEAFF. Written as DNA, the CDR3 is TGTGCCAGCACGAGCCGCGCTGAAGCTTTCTTT.

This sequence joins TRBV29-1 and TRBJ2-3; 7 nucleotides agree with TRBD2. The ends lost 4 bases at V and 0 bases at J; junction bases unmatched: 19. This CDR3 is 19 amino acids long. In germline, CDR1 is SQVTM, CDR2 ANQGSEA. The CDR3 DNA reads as TGCAGCGTTGGCCCAAAATACTCTCGATCAGCGGGAAGCACAGATACGCAGTATTTT. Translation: CSVGPKYSRSAGSTDTQYF.

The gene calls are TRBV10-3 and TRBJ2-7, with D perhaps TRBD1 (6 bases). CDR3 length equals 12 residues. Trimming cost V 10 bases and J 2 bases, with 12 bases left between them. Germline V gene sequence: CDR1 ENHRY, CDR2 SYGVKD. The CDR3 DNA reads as TGTGCCACCGGGACATCTACCTACGAGCAGTACTTC. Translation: CATGTSTYEQYF.

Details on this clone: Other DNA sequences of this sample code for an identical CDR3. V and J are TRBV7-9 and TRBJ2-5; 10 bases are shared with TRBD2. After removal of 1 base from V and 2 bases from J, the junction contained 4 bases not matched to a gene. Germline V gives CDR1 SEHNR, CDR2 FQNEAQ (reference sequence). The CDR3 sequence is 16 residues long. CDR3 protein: CASSLELAGYQETQYF. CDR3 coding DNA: TGTGCCAGCAGCTTAGAACTAGCGGGGTATCAAGAGACCCAGTACTTC.

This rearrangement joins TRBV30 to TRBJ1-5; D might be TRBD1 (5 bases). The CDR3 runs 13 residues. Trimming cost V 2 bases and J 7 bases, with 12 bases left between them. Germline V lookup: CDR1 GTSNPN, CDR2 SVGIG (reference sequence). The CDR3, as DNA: TGTGCCTGGAGTCCCACAGGCGGGCAGCCCCAGCATTTT. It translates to CAWSPTGGQPQHF.

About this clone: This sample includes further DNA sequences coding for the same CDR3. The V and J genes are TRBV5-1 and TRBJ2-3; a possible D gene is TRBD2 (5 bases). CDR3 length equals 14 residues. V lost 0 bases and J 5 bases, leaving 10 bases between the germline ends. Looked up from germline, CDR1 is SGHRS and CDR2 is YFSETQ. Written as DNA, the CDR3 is TGCGCCAGCAGCTTGGTGGGAGTAGGAGATACGCAGTATTTT. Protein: CASSLVGVGDTQYF.

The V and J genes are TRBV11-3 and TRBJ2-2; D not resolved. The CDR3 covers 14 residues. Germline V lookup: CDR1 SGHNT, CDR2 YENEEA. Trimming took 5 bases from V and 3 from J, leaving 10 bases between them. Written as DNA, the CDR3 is TGTGCCAGCAGCGGCCGGGCCGACACCGGGGAGCTGTTTTTT. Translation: CASSGRADTGELFF.

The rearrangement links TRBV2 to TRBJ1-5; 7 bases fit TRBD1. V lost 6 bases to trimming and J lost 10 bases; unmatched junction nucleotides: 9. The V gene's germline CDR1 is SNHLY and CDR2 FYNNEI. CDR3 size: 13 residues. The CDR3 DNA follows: TGTGCCAGCAGGGAGACAGGGATCAAACCCCAGCATTTT. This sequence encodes CASRETGIKPQHF. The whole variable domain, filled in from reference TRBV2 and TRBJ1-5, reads EPEVTQTPSHQVTQMGQEVILRCVPISNHLYFYWYRQILGQKVEFLVSFYNNEISEKSEIFDDQFSVERPDGSNFTLKIRSTKLEDSAMYFCASRETGIKPQHFGDGTRLSIL.

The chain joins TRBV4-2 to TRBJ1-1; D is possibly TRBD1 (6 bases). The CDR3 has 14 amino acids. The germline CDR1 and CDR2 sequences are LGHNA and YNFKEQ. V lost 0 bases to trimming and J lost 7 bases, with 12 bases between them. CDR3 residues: CASSQEGAVSEAFF. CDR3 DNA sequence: TGTGCCAGCAGCCAAGAGGGGGCAGTCAGTGAAGCTTTCTTT.

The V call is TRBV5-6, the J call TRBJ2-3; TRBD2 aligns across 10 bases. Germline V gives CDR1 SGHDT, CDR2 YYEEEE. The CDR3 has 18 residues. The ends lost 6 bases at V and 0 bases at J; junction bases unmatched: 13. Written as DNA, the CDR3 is TGTGCCAGCATCTTACTGACTAGCGGGTCGTCTAGCACAGATACGCAGTATTTT. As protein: CASILLTSGSSSTDTQYF.

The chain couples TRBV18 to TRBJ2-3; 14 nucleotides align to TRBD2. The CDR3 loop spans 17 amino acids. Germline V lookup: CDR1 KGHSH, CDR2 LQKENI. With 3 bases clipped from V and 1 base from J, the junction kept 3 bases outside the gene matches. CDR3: CASSPTSGRAGTDTQYF. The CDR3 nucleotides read TGTGCCAGCTCACCGACTAGCGGGAGGGCCGGCACAGATACGCAGTATTTT.